The clone carrying this T cell receptor (beta chain) was counted ten times or more. Its target is not known. This entry is derived from a study of blood T cells in healthy people across ages. A second PCR, run for about 7 to 11 cycles, used a sample-barcoded 5' primer plus a J-beta primer mix. A 12-random-nucleotide template-switch adaptor tagged each cDNA molecule. TCRdb ran MiXCR on the 5' RACE reads and lists one entry per CDR3 protein. The sample holds about 590,000 distinct CDR3 sequences; 25% to 30% are singletons and the top ten take 15% to 19%. The CDR3 spans 15 residues. V shed 7 bases and J 1 base; nucleotides not matched to a gene: 6. The germline gives CDR1 SQVTM, CDR2 ANQGSEA. Study outcomes and limitations: Estimates of diversity drawn from one million T cells were considered underestimates.

This sequence was found in a woman of 80 years or more in good health. Sequencing was performed on blood. The rearrangement joins TRBV29-1 to TRBJ2-2, with 10 bases that match TRBD2. The CDR3 loop reads CSAVAGGLNTGELFF. CDR3 in DNA: TGCAGCGCCGTAGCGGGGGGACTGAACACCGGGGAGCTGTTTTTT.